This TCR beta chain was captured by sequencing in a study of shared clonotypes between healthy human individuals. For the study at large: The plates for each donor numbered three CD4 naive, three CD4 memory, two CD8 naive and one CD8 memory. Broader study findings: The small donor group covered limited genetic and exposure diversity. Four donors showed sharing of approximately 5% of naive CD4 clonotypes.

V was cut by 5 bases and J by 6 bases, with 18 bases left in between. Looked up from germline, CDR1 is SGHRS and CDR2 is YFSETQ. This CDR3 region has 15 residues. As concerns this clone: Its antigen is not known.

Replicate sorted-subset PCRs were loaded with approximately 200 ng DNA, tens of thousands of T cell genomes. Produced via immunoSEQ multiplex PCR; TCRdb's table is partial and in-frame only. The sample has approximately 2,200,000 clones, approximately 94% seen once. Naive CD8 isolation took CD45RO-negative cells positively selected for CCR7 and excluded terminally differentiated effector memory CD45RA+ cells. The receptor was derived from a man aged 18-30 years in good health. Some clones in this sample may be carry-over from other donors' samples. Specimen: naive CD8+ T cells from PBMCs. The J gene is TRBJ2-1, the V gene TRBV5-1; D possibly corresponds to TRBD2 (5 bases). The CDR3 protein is CASREFGSVGNEQFF. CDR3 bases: TGCGCCAGCAGGGAGTTTGGGAGTGTGGGCAATGAGCAGTTCTTC.